These 10 T cell receptor beta chains came from one sample sequenced in a study of blood T cell repertoires in COVID-19. Using immunoSEQ multiplex PCR, the repertoire was profiled, and TCRdb retains in-frame clones only, with some absent. The table shows roughly 160,000 clones, with about four fifths occurring only once. Source material: PBMCs or T cells enriched from blood (not recorded which). The receptors come from a man aged 45-60 years who had recovered from COVID-19.

This chain uses TRBV6-5 with TRBJ1-5; D might be TRBD1 (6 bases). V was trimmed by 5 bases and J by 7 bases, leaving 18 bases between them. The CDR3 totals 15 residues. Germline CDR1 and CDR2: MNHEY and SVGAGI. The CDR3 loop reads CASSPKQGNTQPQHF. CDR3 nucleotide sequence: TGTGCCAGCAGTCCAAAGCAGGGGAATACGCAGCCCCAGCATTTT.

V gene TRBV3-1 (or the pseudogene TRBV3-2) combines with J gene TRBJ1-3; 8 bases match TRBD1. Germline V CDR1 and CDR2: LGHDT, YNNKEL (reference sequence). V dropped 3 bases and J dropped 3; count of bases not matched to a gene: 13. The CDR3 extends over 18 amino acids. DNA for the CDR3: TGTGCCAGCAGCCACCGCTTCGGACAGGGAGGTTTTGGAAACACCATATATTTT. Protein: CASSHRFGQGGFGNTIYF.

CDR3 bases: TGTGCCAGCAGCTCACAGGCGCACTATGGCTACACCTTC. Translation: CASSSQAHYGYTF. V is TRBV5-6 and J is TRBJ1-2; a possible D gene is TRBD1 (5 bases). Germline V gives CDR1 SGHDT, CDR2 YYEEEE. Trimming took 3 bases from V and 3 from J, leaving 9 bases between them. The CDR3 has 13 amino acids.

This chain connects TRBV7-8 to TRBJ1-2; 12 positions match TRBD1. CDR1 SGHVS and CDR2 FQNEAQ come from the germline V gene. This CDR3 contains 15 residues. V was pared by 5 bases and J by 4 bases, with 5 bases of the junction left unmatched. The CDR3 protein is CASSPGTGGFYGYTF. Written as DNA, the CDR3 is TGTGCCAGCAGCCCCGGGACAGGGGGCTTCTATGGCTACACCTTC.

The CDR3 DNA is TGTGCCAGTAAGGCAGCGAATGGCTACACCTTC. This encodes CASKAANGYTF. The chain is built from TRBV19 and TRBJ1-2; D call uncertain. The CDR3 length is 11 residues. In germline, CDR1 is LNHDA, CDR2 SQIVND (reference sequence). The V end lost 7 bases, the J end lost 6 bases, and 9 bases lay between the germline ends.

This clone was seen a single time. J is TRBJ1-1 and V is TRBV5-6; the D is unclear. This CDR3 contains 15 residues. V lost 0 bases, J lost 0 bases, and 9 bases lay in between. The germline CDR1 and CDR2 sequences are SGHDT and YYEEEE. CDR3 sequence (DNA): TGTGCCAGCAGCTTGGGAGCCTTAATGAACACTGAAGCTTTCTTT. The encoded protein is CASSLGALMNTEAFF.

V is TRBV6-4 and J is TRBJ1-5; TRBD1 is a possible D gene (5 bases). V was pared by 6 bases and J by 7 bases, with 28 bases between. This CDR3 has 18 amino acids. Germline CDR1 reads MRHNA; CDR2 reads SNTAGT. CDR3 in DNA: TGTGCCAGCAGAGTGGGAATCAGTGTCCGGGGGTCAAGCCAGCCCCAGCATTTT. It encodes CASRVGISVRGSSQPQHF.

This clone was seen repeatedly, ten times or more. The chain has TRBV4-1 and TRBJ2-2, with TRBD1 matching 7 bases. The CDR3 totals 15 residues. V lost 4 bases and J lost 3; bases outside the gene matches: 5. The germline V gene has CDR1 MGHRA and CDR2 YSYEKL. CDR3 region: CASSPRQGDTGELFF. The DNA of the CDR3 is TGCGCCAGCAGCCCCCGACAGGGAGACACCGGGGAGCTGTTTTTT.

The chain is built from TRBV5-1 and TRBJ2-3; 9 positions agree with TRBD2. Germline-derived CDR1 and CDR2 are SGHRS and YFSETQ. The CDR3 has 18 residues. The junction had 8 bases not matched to a gene; V was cut back by 0 bases and J by 0 bases. The CDR3 reads CASSLEFLAGTSTDTQYF. CDR3 sequence (DNA): TGCGCCAGCAGCTTGGAGTTTCTAGCGGGGACTAGCACAGATACGCAGTATTTT.

A remark on this clone: One end of the junction is discordant with germline, which a read error may explain. The chain is built from TRBV9 and TRBJ2-3; 8 positions match TRBD2. Germline-derived CDR1 and CDR2 are SGDLS and YYNGEE. This CDR3 has 17 amino acids. The DNA of the CDR3 is TGCCCCCGCCGCGTCGGCGGGGGGCGGGGCGGCACAGATACGCAGTATTTT. Its translation is CPRRVGGGRGGTDTQYF.